This TCR beta chain came from a study of a mutant IDH1 vaccine in newly diagnosed glioma. Study-level background: Patients, over weeks 1, 3, 5, 7, 11, 15, 19 and 23, received a total of eight vaccinations. There were roughly 62% males and around 38% females among treated patients, whose mean age was about 44 years. Those enrolled had earlier been treated with radiotherapy, temozolomide, or both, mostly both. Points from the study as a whole: Apparently unrelated to pseudoprogression were changes in the top peripheral T cell clonotypes.

CDR1 and CDR2 (germline): SGHRS, YFSETQ. This CDR3 comprises 13 residues. The ends were cut back, 2 bases at V and 0 bases at J, with 5 bases in the middle. Using immunoSEQ multiplex PCR, the repertoire was profiled, and TCRdb retains in-frame clones only, with some absent. The table includes about 53,000 clones, about 81% detected once. In regard to this clone: The antigen is unknown.

Time point in this sample: week 23, last vaccination. The study gave 300 ug of mutant IDH1 20-mer peptide per vaccine dose, with topical imiquimod. The sequencing here drew on PBMCs, taken from a glioma patient whose treatment included an IDH1 peptide vaccine. The receptor comes from a woman in her 40s with glioma. Some clones in this sample may be carry-over from other donors' samples. V usage is TRBV5-1 and J usage is TRBJ1-1, with D hard to call. The CDR3 bases are TGCGCCAGCAGCTTACGGATGAACACTGAAGCTTTCTTT. Residues: CASSLRMNTEAFF. Full variable domain (outside the CDR3, taken from reference TRBV5-1 and TRBJ1-1): KAGVTQTPRYLIKTRGQQVTLSCSPISGHRSVSWYQQTPGQGLQFLFEYFSETQRNKGNFPGRFSGRQFSNSRSEMNVSTLELGDSALYLCASSLRMNTEAFFGQGTRLTVV.